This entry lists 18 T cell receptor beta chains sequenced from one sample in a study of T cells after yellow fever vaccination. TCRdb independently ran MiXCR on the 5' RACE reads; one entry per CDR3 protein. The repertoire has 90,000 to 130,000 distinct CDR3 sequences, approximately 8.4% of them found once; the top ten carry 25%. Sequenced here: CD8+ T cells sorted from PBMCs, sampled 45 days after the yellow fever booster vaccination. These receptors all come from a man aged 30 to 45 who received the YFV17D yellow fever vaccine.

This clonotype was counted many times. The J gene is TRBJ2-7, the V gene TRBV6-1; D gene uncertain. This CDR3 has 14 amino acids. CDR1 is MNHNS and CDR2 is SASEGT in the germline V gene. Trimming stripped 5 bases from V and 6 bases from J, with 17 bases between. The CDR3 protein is CASSIYGVSREQYF. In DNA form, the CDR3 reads TGTGCCAGCAGTATTTATGGAGTTTCTCGCGAGCAGTACTTC.

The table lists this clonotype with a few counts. CDR3 in amino acids: CATSTAGTVNEQFF. The CDR3 nucleotides read TGTGCCACCAGCACCGCCGGGACTGTCAATGAGCAGTTCTTC. V and J are TRBV15 and TRBJ2-1; possibly TRBD2 for D (6 bases). The CDR3 has 14 amino acids. Per the germline V gene, CDR1 is LNHNV and CDR2 is YYDKDF (reference sequence). Trimming took off 4 bases at V and 6 bases at J, with 13 bases between the two ends. Combining the CDR3 with reference TRBV15 and TRBJ2-1 gives the whole variable domain DAMVIQNPRYQVTQFGKPVTLSCSQTLNHNVMYWYQQKSSQAPKLLFHYYDKDFNNEADTPDNFQSRRPNTSFCFLDIRSPGLGDTAMYLCATSTAGTVNEQFFGPGTRLTVL.

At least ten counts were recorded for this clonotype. CDR3 residues: CSAPLLAGGRIEQFF. DNA of the CDR3: TGCAGTGCACCCCTACTAGCGGGAGGGCGGATTGAGCAGTTCTTC. V usage is TRBV20-1 and J usage is TRBJ2-1, with 13 bases fitting TRBD2. The ends lost 6 bases at V and 9 bases at J; junction bases unmatched: 11. The CDR3 sequence is 15 residues long. The V gene's germline CDR1 is DFQATT and CDR2 SNEGSKA (reference sequence).

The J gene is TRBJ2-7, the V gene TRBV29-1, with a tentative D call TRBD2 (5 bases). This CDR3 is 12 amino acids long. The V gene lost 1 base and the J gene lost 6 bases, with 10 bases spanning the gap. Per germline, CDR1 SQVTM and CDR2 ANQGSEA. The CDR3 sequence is CSVEGLAPEQYF. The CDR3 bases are TGCAGCGTTGAAGGGCTAGCTCCCGAGCAGTACTTC.

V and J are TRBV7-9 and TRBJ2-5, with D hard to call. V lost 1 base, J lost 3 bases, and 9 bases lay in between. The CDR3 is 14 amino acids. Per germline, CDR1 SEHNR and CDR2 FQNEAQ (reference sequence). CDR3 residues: CASSLEAPEETQYF. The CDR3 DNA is TGTGCCAGCAGCTTAGAGGCACCTGAAGAGACCCAGTACTTC. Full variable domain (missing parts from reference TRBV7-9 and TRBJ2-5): DTGVSQNPRHKITKRGQNVTFRCDPISEHNRLYWYRQTLGQGPEFLTYFQNEAQLEKSRLLSDRFSAERPKGSFSTLEIQRTEQGDSAMYLCASSLEAPEETQYFGPGTRLLVL.

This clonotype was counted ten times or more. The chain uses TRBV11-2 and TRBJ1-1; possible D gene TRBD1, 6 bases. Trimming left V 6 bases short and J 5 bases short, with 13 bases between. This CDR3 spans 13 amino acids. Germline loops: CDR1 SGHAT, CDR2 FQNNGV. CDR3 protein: CASRRGGRTEAFF. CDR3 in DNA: TGTGCCAGCAGGAGGGGGGGTCGAACTGAAGCTTTCTTT.

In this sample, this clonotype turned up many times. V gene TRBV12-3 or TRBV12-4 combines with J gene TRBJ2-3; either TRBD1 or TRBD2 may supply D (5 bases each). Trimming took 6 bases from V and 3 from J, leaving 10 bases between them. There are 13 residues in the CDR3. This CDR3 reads CASRGVETDTQYF. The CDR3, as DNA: TGTGCCAGCAGGGGGGTTGAGACAGATACGCAGTATTTT.

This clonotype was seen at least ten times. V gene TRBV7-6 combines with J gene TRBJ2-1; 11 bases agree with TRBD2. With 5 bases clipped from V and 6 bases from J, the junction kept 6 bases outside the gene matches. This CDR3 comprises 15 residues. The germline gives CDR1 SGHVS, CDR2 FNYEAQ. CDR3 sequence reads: CASSPSSGRINEQFF. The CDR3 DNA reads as TGTGCCAGCAGCCCGTCTAGCGGGAGGATCAATGAGCAGTTCTTC.

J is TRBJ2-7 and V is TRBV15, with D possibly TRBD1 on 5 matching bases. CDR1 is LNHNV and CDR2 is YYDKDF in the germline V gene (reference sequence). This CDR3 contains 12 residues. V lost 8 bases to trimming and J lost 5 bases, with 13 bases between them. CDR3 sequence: CATAAGIHEQYF. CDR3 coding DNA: TGTGCCACCGCCGCAGGGATCCACGAGCAGTACTTC.

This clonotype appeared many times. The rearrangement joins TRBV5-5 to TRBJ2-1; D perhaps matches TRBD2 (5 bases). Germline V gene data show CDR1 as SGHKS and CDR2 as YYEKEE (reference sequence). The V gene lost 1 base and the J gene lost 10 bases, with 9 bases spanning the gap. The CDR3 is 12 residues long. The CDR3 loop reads CASSLFSGEQFF. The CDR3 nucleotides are TGTGCCAGCAGCTTGTTCAGCGGAGAGCAGTTCTTC.

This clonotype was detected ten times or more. This CDR3 reads CASSSPGQGGKNIQYF. The CDR3 bases are TGTGCCAGCAGCTCGCCGGGACAGGGGGGCAAAAACATTCAGTACTTC. The chain recombines TRBV7-2 with TRBJ2-4, with 11 bases lining up with TRBD1. V was clipped by 4 bases and J by 3 bases; unmatched bases: 5. The germline CDR1 and CDR2 sequences are SGHTA and FQGNSA. The CDR3 contains 16 residues.

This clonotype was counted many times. This CDR3 reads CASSVGGLQSETQYF. CDR3 coding DNA: TGTGCCAGCAGCGTAGGAGGCTTGCAGTCAGAGACCCAGTACTTC. This chain links TRBV9 with TRBJ2-5; D unresolved. Germline V lookup: CDR1 SGDLS, CDR2 YYNGEE. The CDR3 has 15 amino acids. V was cut by 0 bases and J by 4 bases, with 13 bases left in between.

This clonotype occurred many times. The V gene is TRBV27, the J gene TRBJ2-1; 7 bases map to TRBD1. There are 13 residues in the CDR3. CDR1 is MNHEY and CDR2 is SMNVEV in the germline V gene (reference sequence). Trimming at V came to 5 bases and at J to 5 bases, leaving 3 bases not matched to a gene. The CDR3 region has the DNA TGTGCCAGCAGTCACGGGACAGACAATGAGCAGTTCTTC. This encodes CASSHGTDNEQFF.

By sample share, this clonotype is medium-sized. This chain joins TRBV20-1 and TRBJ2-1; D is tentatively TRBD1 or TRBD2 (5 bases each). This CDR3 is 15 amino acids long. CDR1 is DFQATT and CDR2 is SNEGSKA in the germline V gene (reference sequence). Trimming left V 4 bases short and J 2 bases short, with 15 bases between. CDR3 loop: CSATLGATTYNEQFF. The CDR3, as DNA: TGCAGTGCTACACTAGGGGCTACCACCTACAATGAGCAGTTCTTC.

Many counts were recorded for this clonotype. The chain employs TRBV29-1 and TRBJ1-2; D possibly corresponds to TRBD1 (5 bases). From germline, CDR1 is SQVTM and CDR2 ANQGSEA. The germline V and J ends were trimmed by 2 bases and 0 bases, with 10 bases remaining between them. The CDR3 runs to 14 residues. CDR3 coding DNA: TGCAGCGTTGAACCGGGGCTTACTAACTATGGCTACACCTTC. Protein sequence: CSVEPGLTNYGYTF.

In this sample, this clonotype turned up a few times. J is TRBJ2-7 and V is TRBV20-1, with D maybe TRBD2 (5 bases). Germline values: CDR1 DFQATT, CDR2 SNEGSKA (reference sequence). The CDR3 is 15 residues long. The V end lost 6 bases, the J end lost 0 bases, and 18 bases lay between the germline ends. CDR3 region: CSANGMDSDSYEQYF. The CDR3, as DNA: TGCAGTGCCAACGGGATGGACTCCGACTCCTACGAGCAGTACTTC.

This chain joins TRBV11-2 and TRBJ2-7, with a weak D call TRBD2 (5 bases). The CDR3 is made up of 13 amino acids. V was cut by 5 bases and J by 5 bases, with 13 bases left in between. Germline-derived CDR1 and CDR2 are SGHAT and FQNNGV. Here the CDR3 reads CASSPRMRDEQYF. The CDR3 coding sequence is TGTGCCAGCAGCCCACGTATGAGGGACGAGCAGTACTTC.

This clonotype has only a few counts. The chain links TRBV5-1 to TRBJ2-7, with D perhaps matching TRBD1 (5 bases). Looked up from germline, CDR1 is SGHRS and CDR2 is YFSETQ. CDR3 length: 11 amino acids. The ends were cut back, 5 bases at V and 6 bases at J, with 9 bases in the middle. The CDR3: CASRYQGEQYF. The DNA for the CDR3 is TGCGCCAGCAGGTACCAGGGCGAGCAGTACTTC.